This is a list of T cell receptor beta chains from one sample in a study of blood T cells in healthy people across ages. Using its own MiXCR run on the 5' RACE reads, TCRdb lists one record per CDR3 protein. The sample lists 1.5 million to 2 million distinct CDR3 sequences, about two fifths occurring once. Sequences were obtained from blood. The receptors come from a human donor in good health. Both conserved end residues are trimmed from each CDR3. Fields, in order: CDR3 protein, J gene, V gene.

CDR3aa: ASSRTVDTEAF
j_gene: TRBJ1-1
v_gene: TRBV12-3/TRBV12-4

CDR3aa: ASSPDRGGSYNEQF
j_gene: TRBJ2-1
v_gene: TRBV5-1

CDR3aa: ASRATGANVLT
j_gene: TRBJ2-6
v_gene: TRBV14

CDR3aa: ASSLEVNEKLF
j_gene: TRBJ1-4
v_gene: TRBV7-6

CDR3aa: ASSEERARAYNEQF
j_gene: TRBJ2-1
v_gene: TRBV2

CDR3aa: ASRNQGSGYGYT
j_gene: TRBJ1-2
v_gene: TRBV5-1

CDR3aa: ASSRTGSTEAF
j_gene: TRBJ1-1
v_gene: TRBV7-9

CDR3aa: SVLVRTLIVDYNEQY
j_gene: TRBJ2-7
v_gene: TRBV29-1

CDR3aa: ASSQDLGGGRYGYT
j_gene: TRBJ1-2
v_gene: TRBV4-1

CDR3aa: SAREGAF
j_gene: TRBJ1-1
v_gene: TRBV20-1

CDR3aa: ATSRNDRAPTRINQPQH
j_gene: TRBJ1-5
v_gene: TRBV15

CDR3aa: SAVIPRNNEQF
j_gene: TRBJ2-1
v_gene: TRBV20-1

CDR3aa: ASVSPASPLDYGYT
j_gene: TRBJ1-2
v_gene: TRBV28

CDR3aa: ASSQVEAPNEQY
j_gene: TRBJ2-5
v_gene: TRBV4-2

CDR3aa: SAGVSGGPGETQY
j_gene: -
v_gene: TRBV20-1

CDR3aa: ASSKLSSTDTQY
j_gene: TRBJ2-3
v_gene: TRBV12-3/TRBV12-4

CDR3aa: ASSQTGTGRYNEQF
j_gene: TRBJ2-1
v_gene: TRBV5-1

CDR3aa: ASSGRTSGALGTDTQY
j_gene: TRBJ2-3
v_gene: TRBV6-1

CDR3aa: ASSLPRGETALTNYGYT
j_gene: TRBJ1-2
v_gene: TRBV7-9

CDR3aa: ASSLWAEEETQY
j_gene: TRBJ2-5
v_gene: TRBV5-6

CDR3aa: SAREKDRGSNEQF
j_gene: TRBJ2-1
v_gene: TRBV20-1

CDR3aa: ASSSPFQGNPNYGYT
j_gene: TRBJ1-2
v_gene: TRBV28

CDR3aa: SVVWAANTEAF
j_gene: TRBJ1-1
v_gene: TRBV29-1

CDR3aa: ASSDGTPNTEAF
j_gene: TRBJ1-1
v_gene: TRBV27

CDR3aa: ASSPLGSGYNEQF
j_gene: TRBJ2-1
v_gene: TRBV7-9

CDR3aa: AWTGLRQGVSGANVLT
j_gene: TRBJ2-6
v_gene: TRBV30

CDR3aa: ASRGQENPSYNEQF
j_gene: TRBJ2-1
v_gene: TRBV7-9

CDR3aa: SVAQTGGLEAF
j_gene: TRBJ1-1
v_gene: TRBV29-1

CDR3aa: ASSFAGVYAQANYGYT
j_gene: TRBJ1-2
v_gene: TRBV6-5

CDR3aa: AGSYSGFASPLH
j_gene: TRBJ1-6
v_gene: TRBV6-6

CDR3aa: ASSALPSETVTGELF
j_gene: TRBJ2-2
v_gene: TRBV5-1

CDR3aa: ASSHLLAPPGGAF
j_gene: -
v_gene: TRBV4-3

CDR3aa: ASSLYERHNEQF
j_gene: TRBJ2-1
v_gene: TRBV5-1

CDR3aa: ASSSWTGGREKLF
j_gene: TRBJ1-4
v_gene: TRBV11-2

CDR3aa: ASRSRGEGGSNGYT
j_gene: TRBJ1-2
v_gene: TRBV5-6

CDR3aa: AISDSGSGSHEQF
j_gene: TRBJ2-1
v_gene: TRBV10-3

CDR3aa: SARDPTRGQEQY
j_gene: TRBJ2-7
v_gene: TRBV20-1

CDR3aa: ASSWESNQPQH
j_gene: TRBJ1-5
v_gene: TRBV5-1

CDR3aa: AGSSLPAVSTDTQY
j_gene: TRBJ2-3
v_gene: TRBV28

CDR3aa: ASSLDLADTQY
j_gene: TRBJ2-3
v_gene: TRBV11-3